The 31 T cell receptor beta chains in this list originate from one sample, sequenced in a study of Graves' ophthalmopathy and Graves' hyperthyroidism. Beta-chain TCR CDR3 regions were amplified from RNA transcripts. A first-round RT-PCR used HTBI primers, followed by a second-round multiplex PCR. TCRdb re-called the multiplex PCR reads with MiXCR, one entry per CDR3 protein. Seen here are about 640,000 distinct CDR3 sequences, roughly 41% observed once, and the top ten hold about 3.3%. The sequencing sample was made of peripheral blood. The source is an adult man with Graves' ophthalmopathy.

In this sample, this clonotype turned up many times. The rearrangement uses TRBV6-5 and TRBJ2-5, with D perhaps matching TRBD2 (6 bases). The CDR3 has 13 residues. The germline V gene encodes CDR1 MNHEY and CDR2 SVGAGI. V lost 2 bases and J 5 bases, leaving 9 bases between the germline ends. The CDR3 DNA follows: TGTGCCAGCAGTTACCTTGGGAGGGAGACCCAGTACTTC. It encodes CASSYLGRETQYF.

This clonotype was detected ten times or more. The rearrangement uses TRBV11-2 and TRBJ2-5; weak D call: TRBD2 (6 bases). The germline V and J ends were trimmed by 8 bases and 2 bases, with 9 bases remaining between them. CDR1 SGHAT and CDR2 FQNNGV come from the germline V gene. CDR3 size: 12 residues. This CDR3 is CASASVQETQYF. DNA for the CDR3: TGTGCCAGCGCTAGCGTTCAAGAGACCCAGTACTTC.

This clonotype appeared many times. J is TRBJ1-1 and V is TRBV11-2; D gene ambiguous. V was cut by 5 bases and J by 1 base, with 11 bases left in between. The germline V gene has CDR1 SGHAT and CDR2 FQNNGV. The CDR3 is 14 amino acids. This CDR3 is CASSLGVQNTEAFF. In nucleotides, the CDR3 is TGTGCCAGCAGCCTAGGCGTCCAGAACACTGAAGCTTTCTTT.

Of note for this clonotype: This may be a read error, as it is one base from a much larger clone. V is TRBV24-1 and J is TRBJ2-2, with a possible D match to TRBD1 (6 bases). Per the germline V gene, CDR1 is KGHDR and CDR2 is SFDVKD. CDR3 length: 16 residues. CDR3 nucleotide sequence: TGTGCCACCAGTGATCACAGGGTTCCGAACACCGAGGAGCTGTTTTTT. Translation gives CATSDHRVPNTEELFF.

This clonotype came up once. CDR3 in amino acids: CAIREPSGGENEQFF. DNA of the CDR3: TGTGCCATCAGAGAACCTAGCGGGGGTGAAAATGAGCAGTTCTTC. This chain joins TRBV10-3 and TRBJ2-1; 10 nucleotides align to TRBD2. The germline gives CDR1 ENHRY, CDR2 SYGVKD. V lost 6 bases to trimming and J lost 7 bases; unmatched junction nucleotides: 9. The CDR3 is 15 amino acids.

This clonotype was seen at least ten times. The rearrangement uses TRBV7-8 and TRBJ2-5; unclear D gene. Trimming took 6 bases from V and 1 from J, leaving 15 bases between them. CDR3 size: 15 residues. Looked up from germline, CDR1 is SGHVS and CDR2 is FQNEAQ. The CDR3: CASRPELSPQETQYF. Written as DNA, the CDR3 is TGTGCCAGCAGGCCCGAATTATCCCCCCAAGAGACCCAGTACTTC.

This clonotype showed up many times. The V and J genes are TRBV12-3 or TRBV12-4 and TRBJ1-1; possible D gene TRBD1, 6 bases. The ends were cut back, 6 bases at V and 8 bases at J, with 16 bases in the middle. This CDR3 is built from 13 residues. The DNA for the CDR3 is TGTGCCAGCAGCCAAGGACAGACTGCCGAAGCTTTCTTT. It encodes CASSQGQTAEAFF.

This clonotype came up a few times. The junction differs from germline at one of its ends, possibly a read error. The V gene is TRBV15, the J gene TRBJ2-5; TRBD1 matches 10 bases. The CDR3 contains 13 residues. The germline CDR1 and CDR2 sequences are LNHNV and YYDKDF (reference sequence). The CDR3 protein is CATSSPGGGQGSF. CDR3 coding DNA: TGTGCCACCAGCAGCCCCGGAGGGGGACAGGGGAGCTTC.

The J gene is TRBJ2-5, the V gene TRBV29-1; 7 bases line up with TRBD2. CDR3 length: 10 residues. Trimming cost V 8 bases and J 4 bases; bases outside gene matches: 1. CDR1 SQVTM and CDR2 ANQGSEA come from the germline V gene. CDR3 protein: CSWGGETQYF. Written as DNA, the CDR3 is TGCAGCTGGGGGGGAGAGACCCAGTACTTC.

At least ten counts were recorded for this clonotype. V and J are TRBV20-1 and TRBJ1-2, with 7 positions matching TRBD1. CDR3 length equals 12 residues. The trim removed 4 bases at V and 4 bases at J, leaving 3 bases unmatched. In germline, CDR1 is DFQATT, CDR2 SNEGSKA (reference sequence). The CDR3 DNA reads TGCAGTGCTATGGGACAGATCTATGGCTACACCTTC. It translates to CSAMGQIYGYTF.

This clonotype was detected many times. This chain joins TRBV7-9 and TRBJ2-2; D gene unclear. Germline V gene sequence: CDR1 SEHNR, CDR2 FQNEAQ (reference sequence). Between the trimmed V and J ends, which lost 5 bases and 2 bases, there was a span of 6 bases. The CDR3 consists of 13 residues. The CDR3 sequence is CASSQDNTGELFF. The CDR3 DNA reads TGTGCCAGCAGCCAAGACAACACCGGGGAGCTGTTTTTT.

There are many counts of this clonotype. The chain recombines TRBV6-6 with TRBJ1-2; D not certain. Germline V gene data show CDR1 as MNHNY and CDR2 as SVGAGI (reference sequence). This CDR3 spans 12 amino acids. V dropped 6 bases and J dropped 6 bases, with 11 bases sitting between them. Here the CDR3 DNA reads TGTGCCAGCAGCCTCCGCTTACATGGCTACACCTTC. This sequence encodes CASSLRLHGYTF.

This clonotype was picked up a small number of times. The rearrangement uses TRBV7-9 and TRBJ2-7, with D possibly being TRBD2 (5 bases). CDR3 size: 14 residues. V was shortened by 1 base and J by 3 bases, with 10 bases between the two germline ends. Germline lookup yields CDR1 SEHNR and CDR2 FQNEAQ (reference sequence). The CDR3 DNA reads as TGTGCCAGCAGCTTAGGTCGGGGTTACTACGAGCAGTACTTC. Translated, it gives CASSLGRGYYEQYF.

This clonotype was seen many times. This chain connects TRBV11-3 to TRBJ2-7, with 7 positions matching TRBD2. CDR1 and CDR2 from the germline V gene are SGHNT and YENEEA. V lost 4 bases to trimming and J lost 3 bases; unmatched junction nucleotides: 6. The length of the CDR3 is 14 residues. The CDR3 DNA reads TGTGCCAGCAGCTCTCTTCGGACTAGCTACGAGCAGTACTTC. Translating it yields CASSSLRTSYEQYF. Full variable domain (rest looked up from reference TRBV11-3 and TRBJ2-7): EAGVVQSPRYKIIEKKQPVAFWCNPISGHNTLYWYLQNLGQGPELLIRYENEEAVDDSQLPKDRFSAERLKGVDSTLKIQPAELGDSAVYLCASSSLRTSYEQYFGPGTRLTVT.

The table lists this clonotype with a few counts. V is TRBV12-3 or TRBV12-4 and J is TRBJ2-7; 7 positions match TRBD1. CDR3 length equals 14 residues. The junction had 11 bases not matched to a gene; V was cut back by 8 bases and J by 4 bases. CDR3 region: CASRQSTGEYEQYF. CDR3 in DNA: TGTGCCAGCCGTCAATCAACAGGGGAGTACGAGCAGTACTTC.

This clonotype showed up many times. The V call is TRBV7-3, the J call TRBJ2-2; the D is unclear. This CDR3 contains 13 residues. Germline CDR1 is SGHTA and CDR2 is FQGTGA. V dropped 2 bases and J dropped 6 bases, with 7 bases sitting between them. The CDR3 loop is CASSLLVAGELFF. The CDR3 nucleotides are TGTGCCAGCAGCTTACTGGTCGCCGGGGAGCTGTTTTTT.

The chain couples TRBV7-7 to TRBJ2-5, with TRBD2 matching 7 bases. The CDR3 has 14 amino acids. Germline CDR1 and CDR2: SSHAT and FNYEAQ (reference sequence). V shed 6 bases, J shed 3 bases, and the junction held 7 bases outside the gene matches. The chain's CDR3 is CASSSLAEEETQYF. In nucleotides, the CDR3 is TGTGCCAGCAGTTCTCTAGCGGAAGAAGAGACCCAGTACTTC.

CDR3 region: CASSPRGTEVSEAFF. DNA of the CDR3: TGTGCCAGCAGCCCGCGGGGGACAGAGGTGTCTGAAGCTTTCTTT. This chain connects TRBV11-1 to TRBJ1-1, with 7 bases that match TRBD1. This CDR3 contains 15 residues. J was trimmed by 6 bases and V by 5 bases; bases with no gene match: 12. Germline V lookup: CDR1 SGHAT, CDR2 FQDESV (reference sequence).

V gene TRBV30 combines with J gene TRBJ1-5, with D perhaps matching TRBD1 (6 bases). Between the trimmed V and J ends, which lost 1 base and 4 bases, there was a span of 20 bases. Germline V gives CDR1 GTSNPN, CDR2 SVGIG (reference sequence). This CDR3 comprises 17 residues. Here the CDR3 DNA reads TGTGCCTGGAGTGGGGTCGGATCCGGGACACCGAATCAGCCCCAGCATTTT. The encoded protein is CAWSGVGSGTPNQPQHF.

This clonotype was found many times. The V and J genes are TRBV10-2 and TRBJ1-1; perhaps TRBD1 as D (6 bases). V gave up 6 bases and J gave up 1 base, with 9 bases separating them. This CDR3 is 13 amino acids long. Germline CDR1 WSHSY, CDR2 SAAADI. The DNA for the CDR3 is TGCGCCAGCAGATCAGGGGCGAACACTGAAGCTTTCTTT. Protein product: CASRSGANTEAFF.

The chain recombines TRBV30 with TRBJ2-2; possible D gene TRBD2, 5 bases. This CDR3 has 18 amino acids. V lost 1 base and J lost 0, with 18 bases in between. Germline CDR1 reads GTSNPN; CDR2 reads SVGIG (reference sequence). The CDR3 loop reads CAWSGPGYGSANTGELFF. CDR3 nucleotide sequence: TGTGCCTGGAGTGGTCCGGGGTATGGTTCCGCGAACACCGGGGAGCTGTTTTTT.

For this clonotype: This sequence may be a read error, since a much larger clone differs from it by one base. V usage is TRBV9 and J usage is TRBJ2-5; D is perhaps TRBD1 or TRBD2 (5 bases each). Trimming left V 0 bases short and J 5 bases short, with 14 bases between. The CDR3 loop spans 15 amino acids. Germline lookup yields CDR1 SGDLS and CDR2 YYNGEE. The CDR3 loop is CASSVAGRGSETQYF. The DNA of the CDR3 is TGTGCCAGCAGCGTAGCGGGACGGGGTTCGGAGACCCAGTACTTC.

The V call is TRBV29-1, the J call TRBJ1-4; TRBD1 matches at 10 bases. V shed 3 bases, J shed 8 bases, and the junction held 12 bases outside the gene matches. The CDR3 spans 16 residues. Germline lookup yields CDR1 SQVTM and CDR2 ANQGSEA. This chain's CDR3 is CSVEETGGGSGEKLFF. CDR3 DNA: TGCAGCGTTGAGGAGACAGGGGGCGGCTCGGGGGAAAAACTGTTTTTT.

This clonotype was counted between two and nine times. The chain uses TRBV7-8 and TRBJ2-7, with no clear D. This CDR3 has 14 residues. The germline V gene encodes CDR1 SGHVS and CDR2 FQNEAQ. V lost 5 bases and J 0 bases, leaving 11 bases between the germline ends. Here the CDR3 DNA reads TGTGCCAGCAGCGTAATTCAGGACTCCTACGAGCAGTACTTC. Its translation is CASSVIQDSYEQYF.

This rearrangement joins TRBV9 to TRBJ2-7; D is unclear. This CDR3 spans 14 amino acids. Trimming cost V 4 bases and J 3 bases, with 14 bases left between them. The V gene's germline CDR1 is SGDLS and CDR2 YYNGEE. This chain's CDR3 is CASSPKGANYEQYF. The CDR3 DNA reads TGTGCCAGCAGCCCCAAGGGTGCCAACTACGAGCAGTACTTC.

This clonotype was detected a few times. The rearrangement uses TRBV20-1 and TRBJ2-5; 9 nucleotides agree with TRBD2. Germline V lookup: CDR1 DFQATT, CDR2 SNEGSKA (reference sequence). V lost 0 bases, J lost 1 base, and 3 bases stayed unmatched. The CDR3 consists of 15 residues. CDR3 bases: TGCAGTGCTAGAGATCAGACTAGCGGCCAAGAGACCCAGTACTTC. This encodes CSARDQTSGQETQYF.

Worth noting for this clonotype: The conserved closing phenylalanine or tryptophan is absent in this CDR3, likely reflecting a read error. V is TRBV14 and J is TRBJ1-2, with D unclear. This CDR3 spans 13 amino acids. Germline loops: CDR1 SGHDN, CDR2 FVKESK. Trimming took 2 bases from V and 6 from J, leaving 10 bases between them. Here the CDR3 DNA reads TGTGCCAGCAGCCAACAGGTGAACCATGGCTACACCTCC. Residues: CASSQQVNHGYTS.

The J gene is TRBJ2-5, the V gene TRBV7-9, with TRBD1 matching over 9 bases. The J segment lost 0 bases and the V segment lost 5 bases, leaving 13 bases of the junction unmatched. CDR1 SEHNR and CDR2 FQNEAQ come from the germline V gene (reference sequence). CDR3 length: 18 residues. The DNA of the CDR3 is TGTGCCAGCAGCCTCCACGGGGGAGGGGACAGGGACCAAGAGACCCAGTACTTC. Its translation is CASSLHGGGDRDQETQYF.

This clonotype was counted ten times or more. CDR3 loop: CASSTPLAGAGTQYF. In nucleotides, the CDR3 is TGTGCCAGCAGCACCCCTCTAGCGGGAGCCGGGACCCAGTACTTC. The genes are TRBV7-6 and TRBJ2-5, with TRBD2 matching 10 bases. Germline trimming cut 5 bases from V and 7 bases from J; bases unmatched to any gene: 10. The germline V gene encodes CDR1 SGHVS and CDR2 FNYEAQ. This CDR3 has 15 residues.

The table lists this clonotype with a few counts. The rearrangement links TRBV19 to TRBJ2-2; D remains ambiguous. The germline V gene has CDR1 LNHDA and CDR2 SQIVND (reference sequence). Trimming took off 7 bases at V and 0 bases at J, with 6 bases between the two ends. The CDR3 sequence is 13 residues long. CDR3 sequence reads: CASKHPNTGELFF. The CDR3, as DNA: TGTGCCAGTAAGCACCCGAACACCGGGGAGCTGTTTTTT.

The J gene is TRBJ1-1, the V gene TRBV10-3; D uncertain. V was pared by 6 bases and J by 7 bases, with 15 bases between. This CDR3 is built from 13 residues. The germline CDR1 and CDR2 sequences are ENHRY and SYGVKD. This chain's CDR3 is CAISHWRHFEAFF. The CDR3, as DNA: TGTGCCATCAGCCACTGGCGGCACTTTGAAGCTTTCTTT.